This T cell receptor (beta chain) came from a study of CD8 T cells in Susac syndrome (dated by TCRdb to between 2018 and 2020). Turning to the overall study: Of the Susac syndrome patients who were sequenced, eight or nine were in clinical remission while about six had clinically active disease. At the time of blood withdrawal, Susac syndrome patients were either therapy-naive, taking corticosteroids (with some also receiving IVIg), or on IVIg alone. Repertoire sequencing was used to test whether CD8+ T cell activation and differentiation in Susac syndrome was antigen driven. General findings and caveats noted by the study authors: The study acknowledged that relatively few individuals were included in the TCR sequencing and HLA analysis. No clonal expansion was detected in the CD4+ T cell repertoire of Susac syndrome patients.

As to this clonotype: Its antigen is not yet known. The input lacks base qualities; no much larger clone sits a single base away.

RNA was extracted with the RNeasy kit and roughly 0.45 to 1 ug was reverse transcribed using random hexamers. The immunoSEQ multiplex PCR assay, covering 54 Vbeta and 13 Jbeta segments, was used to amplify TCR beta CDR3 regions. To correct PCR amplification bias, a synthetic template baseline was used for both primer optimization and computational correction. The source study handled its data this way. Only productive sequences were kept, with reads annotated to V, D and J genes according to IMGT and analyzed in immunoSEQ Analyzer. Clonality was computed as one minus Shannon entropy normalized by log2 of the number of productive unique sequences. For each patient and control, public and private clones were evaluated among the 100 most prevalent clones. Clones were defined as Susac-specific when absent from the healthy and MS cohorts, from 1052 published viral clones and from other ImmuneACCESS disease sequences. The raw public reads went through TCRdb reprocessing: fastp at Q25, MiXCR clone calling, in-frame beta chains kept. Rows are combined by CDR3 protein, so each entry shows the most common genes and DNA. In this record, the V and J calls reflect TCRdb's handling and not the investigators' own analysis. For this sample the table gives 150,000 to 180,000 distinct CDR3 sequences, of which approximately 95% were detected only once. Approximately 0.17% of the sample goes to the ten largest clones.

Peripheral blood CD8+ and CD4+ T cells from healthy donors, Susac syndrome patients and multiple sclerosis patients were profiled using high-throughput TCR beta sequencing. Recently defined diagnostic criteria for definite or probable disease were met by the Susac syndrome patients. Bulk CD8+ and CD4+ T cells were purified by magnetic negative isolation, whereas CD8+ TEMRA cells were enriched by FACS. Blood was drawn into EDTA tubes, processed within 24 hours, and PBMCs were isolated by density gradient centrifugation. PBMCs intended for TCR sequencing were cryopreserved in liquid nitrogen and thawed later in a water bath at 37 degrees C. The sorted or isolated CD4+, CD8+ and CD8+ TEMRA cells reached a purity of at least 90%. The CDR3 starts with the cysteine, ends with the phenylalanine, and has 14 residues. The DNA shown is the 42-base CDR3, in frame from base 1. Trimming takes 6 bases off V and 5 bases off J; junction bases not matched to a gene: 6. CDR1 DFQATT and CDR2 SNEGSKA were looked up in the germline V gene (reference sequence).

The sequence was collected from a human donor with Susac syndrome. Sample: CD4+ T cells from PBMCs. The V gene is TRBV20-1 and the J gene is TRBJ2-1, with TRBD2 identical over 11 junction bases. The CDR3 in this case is CSALLAGANNEQFF. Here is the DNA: TGCAGTGCCCTACTAGCGGGGGCGAACAATGAGCAGTTCTTC.